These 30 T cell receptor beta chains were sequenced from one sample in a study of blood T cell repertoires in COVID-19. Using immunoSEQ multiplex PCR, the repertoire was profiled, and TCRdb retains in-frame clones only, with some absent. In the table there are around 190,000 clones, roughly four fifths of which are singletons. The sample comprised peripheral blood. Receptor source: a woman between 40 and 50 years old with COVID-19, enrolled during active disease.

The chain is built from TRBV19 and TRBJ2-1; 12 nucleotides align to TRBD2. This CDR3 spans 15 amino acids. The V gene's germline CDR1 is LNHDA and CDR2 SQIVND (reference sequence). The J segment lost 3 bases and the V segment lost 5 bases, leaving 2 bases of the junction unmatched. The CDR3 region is CASSLAGGFYNEQFF. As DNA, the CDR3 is TGTGCCAGTAGTCTAGCGGGAGGGTTCTACAATGAGCAGTTCTTC.

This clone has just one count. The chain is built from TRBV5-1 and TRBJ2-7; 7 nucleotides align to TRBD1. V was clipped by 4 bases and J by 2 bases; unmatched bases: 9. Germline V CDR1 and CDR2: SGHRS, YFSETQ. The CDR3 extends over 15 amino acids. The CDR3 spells CASSIRQGDPYEQYF. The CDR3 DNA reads TGCGCCAGCAGCATTCGCCAGGGGGACCCCTACGAGCAGTACTTC.

Here the CDR3 reads CASSQEGGSGYNEQFF. CDR3 coding DNA: TGTGCCAGCAGCCAAGAGGGCGGGAGCGGCTACAATGAGCAGTTCTTC. The chain carries TRBV3-1 (or the pseudogene TRBV3-2) and TRBJ2-1; 7 bases are shared with TRBD2. V gave up 0 bases and J gave up 3 bases; unmatched junction bases: 5. The CDR3 extends over 16 amino acids. The germline V gene encodes CDR1 LGHDT and CDR2 YNNKEL (reference sequence).

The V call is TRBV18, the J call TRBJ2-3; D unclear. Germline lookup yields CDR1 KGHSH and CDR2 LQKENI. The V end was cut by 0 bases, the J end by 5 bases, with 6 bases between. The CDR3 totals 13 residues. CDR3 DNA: TGTGCCAGCTCACCACCTTCAGTAGATACGCAGTATTTT. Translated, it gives CASSPPSVDTQYF.

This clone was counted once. The CDR3 DNA sequence: TGTGCCTGGAGTGGGGTAGGGGCCCTCTCTGGGGCCAACGTCCTGACTTTC. This codes for CAWSGVGALSGANVLTF. The rearrangement joins TRBV30 to TRBJ2-6; D is possibly TRBD1 (5 bases). This CDR3 spans 17 amino acids. Germline CDR1 reads GTSNPN; CDR2 reads SVGIG (reference sequence). The V end lost 1 base, the J end lost 0 bases, and 13 bases lay between the germline ends.

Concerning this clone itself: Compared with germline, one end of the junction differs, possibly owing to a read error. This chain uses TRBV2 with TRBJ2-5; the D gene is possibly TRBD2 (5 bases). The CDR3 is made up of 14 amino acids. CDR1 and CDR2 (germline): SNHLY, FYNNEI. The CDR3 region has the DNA TGTGCCTGCAGACCGGGAAGGGTCCAAGAGACCCAGTACTTC. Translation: CACRPGRVQETQYF.

CDR3 in amino acids: CASSQGAVSLGYTF. The CDR3 bases are TGTGCCAGCAGCCAGGGGGCGGTTAGTCTTGGCTACACCTTC. This sequence joins TRBV7-2 and TRBJ1-2, with 8 bases matching TRBD1. CDR1 and CDR2 (germline): SGHTA, FQGNSA. The CDR3 contains 14 residues. V lost 5 bases, J lost 7 bases, and 9 bases stayed unmatched.

The CDR3 here is CASMNQGAGGELFF. CDR3 in DNA: TGTGCCAGTATGAATCAGGGGGCGGGCGGGGAGCTGTTTTTT. The chain joins TRBV19 to TRBJ2-2; 8 nucleotides match TRBD1. The CDR3 length is 14 residues. V gave up 7 bases and J gave up 7 bases; unmatched junction bases: 8. CDR1 and CDR2 from the germline V gene are LNHDA and SQIVND (reference sequence).

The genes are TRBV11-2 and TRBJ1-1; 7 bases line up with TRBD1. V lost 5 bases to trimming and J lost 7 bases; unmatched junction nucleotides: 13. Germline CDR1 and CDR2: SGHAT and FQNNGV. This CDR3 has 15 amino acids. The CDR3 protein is CASSLFGTAYREAFF. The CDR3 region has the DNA TGTGCCAGCAGCCTCTTCGGGACAGCTTATCGTGAAGCTTTCTTT.

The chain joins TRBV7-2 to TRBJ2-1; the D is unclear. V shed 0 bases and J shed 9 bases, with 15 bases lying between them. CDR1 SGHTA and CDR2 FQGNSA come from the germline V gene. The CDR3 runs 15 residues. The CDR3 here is CASSLALVWRGEQFF. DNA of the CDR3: TGTGCCAGCAGCTTAGCCCTAGTGTGGCGCGGTGAGCAGTTCTTC.

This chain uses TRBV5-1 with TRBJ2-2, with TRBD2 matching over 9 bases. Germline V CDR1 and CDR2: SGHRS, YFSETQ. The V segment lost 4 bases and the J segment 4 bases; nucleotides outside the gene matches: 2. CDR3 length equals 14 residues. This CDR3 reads CASSAGLATGELFF. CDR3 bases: TGCGCCAGCAGCGCGGGACTAGCCACCGGGGAGCTGTTTTTT. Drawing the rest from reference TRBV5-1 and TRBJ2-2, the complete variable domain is KAGVTQTPRYLIKTRGQQVTLSCSPISGHRSVSWYQQTPGQGLQFLFEYFSETQRNKGNFPGRFSGRQFSNSRSEMNVSTLELGDSALYLCASSAGLATGELFFGEGSRLTVL.

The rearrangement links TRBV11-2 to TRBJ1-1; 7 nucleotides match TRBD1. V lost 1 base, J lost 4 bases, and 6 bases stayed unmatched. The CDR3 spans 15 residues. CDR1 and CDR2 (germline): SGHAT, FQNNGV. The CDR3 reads CASSLGTGFGTEAFF. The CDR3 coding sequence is TGTGCCAGCAGCTTAGGGACAGGTTTTGGCACTGAAGCTTTCTTT.

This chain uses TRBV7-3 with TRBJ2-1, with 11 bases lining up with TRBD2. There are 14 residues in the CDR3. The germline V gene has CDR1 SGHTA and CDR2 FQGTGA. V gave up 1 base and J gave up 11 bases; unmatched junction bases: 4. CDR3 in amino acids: CASSLSTSGGQQFF. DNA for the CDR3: TGTGCCAGCAGCTTAAGTACTAGCGGGGGTCAGCAGTTCTTC.

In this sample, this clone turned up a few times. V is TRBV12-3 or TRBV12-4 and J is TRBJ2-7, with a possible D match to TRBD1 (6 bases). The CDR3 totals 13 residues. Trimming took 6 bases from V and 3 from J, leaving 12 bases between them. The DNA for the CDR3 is TGTGCCAGCAGGTCCACAGGGAACTACGAGCAGTACTTC. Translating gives CASRSTGNYEQYF.

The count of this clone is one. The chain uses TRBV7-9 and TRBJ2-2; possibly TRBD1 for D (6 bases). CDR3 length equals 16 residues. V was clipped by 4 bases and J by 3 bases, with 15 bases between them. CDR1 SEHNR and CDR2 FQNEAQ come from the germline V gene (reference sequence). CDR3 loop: CASSSSRDIDTGELFF. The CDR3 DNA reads TGTGCCAGCAGCTCGTCCCGGGACATAGACACCGGGGAGCTGTTTTTT.

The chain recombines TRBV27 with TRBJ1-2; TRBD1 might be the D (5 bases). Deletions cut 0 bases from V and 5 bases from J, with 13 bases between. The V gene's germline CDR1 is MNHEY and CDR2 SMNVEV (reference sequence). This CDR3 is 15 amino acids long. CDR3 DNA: TGTGCCAGCAGTTTATCACCCACTCAGGGTTATGGCTACACCTTC. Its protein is CASSLSPTQGYGYTF.

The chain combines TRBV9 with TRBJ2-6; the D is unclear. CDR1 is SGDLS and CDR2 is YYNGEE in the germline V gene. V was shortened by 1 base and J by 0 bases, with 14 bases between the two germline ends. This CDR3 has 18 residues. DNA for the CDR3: TGTGCCAGCAGCGTAAGACACTCCATTAGCTCTGGGGCCAACGTCCTGACTTTC. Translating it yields CASSVRHSISSGANVLTF.

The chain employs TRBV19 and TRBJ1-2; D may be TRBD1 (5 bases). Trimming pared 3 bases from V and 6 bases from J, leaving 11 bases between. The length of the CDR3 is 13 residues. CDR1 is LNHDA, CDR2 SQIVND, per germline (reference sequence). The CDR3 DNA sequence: TGTGCCAGTAGTATTGGACAAGTCCATGGCTACACCTTC. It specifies CASSIGQVHGYTF.

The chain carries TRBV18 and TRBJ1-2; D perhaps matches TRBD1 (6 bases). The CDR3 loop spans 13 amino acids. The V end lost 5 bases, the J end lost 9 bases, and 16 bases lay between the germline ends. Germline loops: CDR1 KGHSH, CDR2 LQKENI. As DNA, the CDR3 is TGTGCCAGCTCAAGCGGGGGGCCATGGAGCTACACCTTC. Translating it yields CASSSGGPWSYTF.

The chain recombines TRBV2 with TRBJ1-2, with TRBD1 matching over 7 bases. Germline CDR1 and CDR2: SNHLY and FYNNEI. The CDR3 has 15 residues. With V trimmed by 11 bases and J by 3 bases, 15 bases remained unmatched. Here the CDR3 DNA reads TGTGCCGAATACGCCTACCGACAGGGCCACTATGGCTACACCTTC. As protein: CAEYAYRQGHYGYTF.

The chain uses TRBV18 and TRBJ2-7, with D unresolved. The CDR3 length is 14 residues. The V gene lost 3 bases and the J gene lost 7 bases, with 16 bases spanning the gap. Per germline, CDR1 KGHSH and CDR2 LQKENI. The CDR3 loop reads CASSPTKDFGEQYF. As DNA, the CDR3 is TGTGCCAGCTCACCGACGAAAGATTTCGGGGAGCAGTACTTC.

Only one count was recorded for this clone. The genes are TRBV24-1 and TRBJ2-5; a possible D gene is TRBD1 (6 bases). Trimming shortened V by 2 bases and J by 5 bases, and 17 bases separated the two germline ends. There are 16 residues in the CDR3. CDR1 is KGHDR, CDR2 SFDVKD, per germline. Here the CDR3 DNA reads TGTGCCACCAGTGATTACAACAGGGTAGGCGGGGAGACCCAGTACTTC. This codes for CATSDYNRVGGETQYF.

Here the CDR3 reads CASSQTSGGYETQYF. In nucleotides, the CDR3 is TGTGCCAGCAGCCAGACTAGCGGGGGATACGAGACCCAGTACTTC. The rearrangement joins TRBV11-3 to TRBJ2-5, with TRBD2 matching 12 bases. This CDR3 is built from 15 residues. Germline V gives CDR1 SGHNT, CDR2 YENEEA. Trimming removed 5 bases from V and 5 bases from J; junction bases left unmatched: 6.

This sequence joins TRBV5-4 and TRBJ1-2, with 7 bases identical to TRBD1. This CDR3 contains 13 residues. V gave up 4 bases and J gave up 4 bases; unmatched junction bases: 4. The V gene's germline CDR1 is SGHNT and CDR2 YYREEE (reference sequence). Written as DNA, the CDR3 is TGTGCCAGCAGCCGGGACAGCCTCTATGGCTACACCTTC. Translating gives CASSRDSLYGYTF.

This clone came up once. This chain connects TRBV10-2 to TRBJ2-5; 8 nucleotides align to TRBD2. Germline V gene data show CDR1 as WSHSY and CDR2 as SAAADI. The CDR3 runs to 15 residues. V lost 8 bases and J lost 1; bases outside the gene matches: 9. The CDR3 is CASRGVAGPQETQYF. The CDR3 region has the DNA TGCGCCAGCCGTGGAGTAGCGGGGCCCCAAGAGACCCAGTACTTC.

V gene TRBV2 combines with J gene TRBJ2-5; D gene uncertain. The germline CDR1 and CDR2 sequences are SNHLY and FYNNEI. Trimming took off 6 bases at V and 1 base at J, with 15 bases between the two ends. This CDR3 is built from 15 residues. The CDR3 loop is CASRLRLHSQETQYF. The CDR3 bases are TGTGCCAGCAGGTTAAGGCTGCACAGCCAAGAGACCCAGTACTTC.

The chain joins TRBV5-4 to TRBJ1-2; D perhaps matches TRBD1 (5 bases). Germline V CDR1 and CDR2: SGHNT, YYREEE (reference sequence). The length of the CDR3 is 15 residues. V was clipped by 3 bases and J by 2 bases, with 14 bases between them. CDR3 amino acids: CASSSVGLANYGYTF. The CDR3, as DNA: TGTGCCAGCAGCTCGGTGGGACTCGCGAACTATGGCTACACCTTC.

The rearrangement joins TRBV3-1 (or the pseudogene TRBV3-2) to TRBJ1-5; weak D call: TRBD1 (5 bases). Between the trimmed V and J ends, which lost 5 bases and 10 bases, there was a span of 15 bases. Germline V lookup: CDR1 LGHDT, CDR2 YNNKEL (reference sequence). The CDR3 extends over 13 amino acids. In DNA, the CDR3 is TGTGCCAGCAGCAAAGTGGTCGGGGGACCCCAGCATTTT. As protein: CASSKVVGGPQHF.

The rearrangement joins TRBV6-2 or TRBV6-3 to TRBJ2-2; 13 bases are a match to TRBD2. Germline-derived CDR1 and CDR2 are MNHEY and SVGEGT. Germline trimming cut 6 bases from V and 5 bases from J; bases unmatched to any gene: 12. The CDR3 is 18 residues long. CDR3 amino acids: CASSPQGTSGKRTGELFF. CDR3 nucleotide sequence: TGTGCCAGCAGCCCTCAAGGGACTAGCGGGAAAAGGACCGGGGAGCTGTTTTTT.

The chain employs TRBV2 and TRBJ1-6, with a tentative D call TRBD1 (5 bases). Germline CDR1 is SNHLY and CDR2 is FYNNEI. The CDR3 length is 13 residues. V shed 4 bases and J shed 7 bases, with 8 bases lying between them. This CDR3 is CASSGTMNSPLHF. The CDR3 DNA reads TGTGCCAGCAGTGGGACAATGAATTCACCCCTCCACTTT.